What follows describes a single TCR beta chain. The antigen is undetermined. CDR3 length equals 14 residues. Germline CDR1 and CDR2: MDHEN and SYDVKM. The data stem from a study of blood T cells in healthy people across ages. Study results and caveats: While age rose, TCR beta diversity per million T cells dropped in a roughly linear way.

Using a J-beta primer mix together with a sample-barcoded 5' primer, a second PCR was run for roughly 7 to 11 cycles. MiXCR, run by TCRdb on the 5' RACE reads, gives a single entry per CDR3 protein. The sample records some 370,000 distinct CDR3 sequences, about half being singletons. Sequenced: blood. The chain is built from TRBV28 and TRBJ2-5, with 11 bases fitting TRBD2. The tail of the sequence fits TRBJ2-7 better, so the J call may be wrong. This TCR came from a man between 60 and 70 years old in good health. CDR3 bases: TGTGCCAGCAGTTTTCAGACTAGCGGGATCGAGCAGTACTTC. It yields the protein CASSFQTSGIEQYF.